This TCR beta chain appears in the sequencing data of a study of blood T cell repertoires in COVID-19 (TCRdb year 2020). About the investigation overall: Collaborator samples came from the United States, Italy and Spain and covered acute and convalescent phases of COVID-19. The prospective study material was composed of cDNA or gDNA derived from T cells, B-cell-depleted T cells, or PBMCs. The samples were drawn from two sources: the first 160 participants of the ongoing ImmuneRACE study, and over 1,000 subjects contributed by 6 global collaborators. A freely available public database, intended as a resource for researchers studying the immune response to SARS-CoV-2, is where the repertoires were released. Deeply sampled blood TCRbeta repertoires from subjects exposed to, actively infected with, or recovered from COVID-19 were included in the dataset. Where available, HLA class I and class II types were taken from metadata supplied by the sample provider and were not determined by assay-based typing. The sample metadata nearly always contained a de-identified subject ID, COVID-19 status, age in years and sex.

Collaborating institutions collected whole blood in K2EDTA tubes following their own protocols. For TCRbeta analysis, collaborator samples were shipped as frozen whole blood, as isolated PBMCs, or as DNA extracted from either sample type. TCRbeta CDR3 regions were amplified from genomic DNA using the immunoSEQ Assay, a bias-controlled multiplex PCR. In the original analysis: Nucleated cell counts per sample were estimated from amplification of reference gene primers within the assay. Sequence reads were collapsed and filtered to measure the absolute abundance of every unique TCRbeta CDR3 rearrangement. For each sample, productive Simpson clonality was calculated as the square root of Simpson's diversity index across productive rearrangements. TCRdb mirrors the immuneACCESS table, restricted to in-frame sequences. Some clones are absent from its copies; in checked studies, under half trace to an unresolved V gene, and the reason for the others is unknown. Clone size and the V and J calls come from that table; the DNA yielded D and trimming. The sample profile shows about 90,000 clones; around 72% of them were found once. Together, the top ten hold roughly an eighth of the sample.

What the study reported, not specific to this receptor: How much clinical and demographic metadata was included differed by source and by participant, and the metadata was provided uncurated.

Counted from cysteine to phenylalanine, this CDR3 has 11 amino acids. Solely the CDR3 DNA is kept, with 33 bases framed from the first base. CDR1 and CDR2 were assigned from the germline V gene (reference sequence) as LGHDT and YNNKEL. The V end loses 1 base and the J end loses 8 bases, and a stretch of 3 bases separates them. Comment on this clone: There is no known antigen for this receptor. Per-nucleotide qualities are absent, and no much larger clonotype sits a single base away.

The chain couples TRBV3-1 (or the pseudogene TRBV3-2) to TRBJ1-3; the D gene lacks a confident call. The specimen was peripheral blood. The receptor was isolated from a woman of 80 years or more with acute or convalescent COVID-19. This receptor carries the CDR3 CASSQVDTIYF. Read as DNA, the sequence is TGTGCCAGCAGCCAAGTAGACACCATATATTTT.